The T cell receptor (beta chain) described here comes from a study of T cells in Graves' hyperthyroidism and ophthalmopathy. Regarding the study as a whole: A model built on 13 V-J features separated ophthalmopathy from stable hyperthyroidism.

Uncontrolled infection, other autoimmune disease, pregnancy or lactation excluded patients. Using 10 ml of fresh peripheral blood, PBMCs were prepared. Amplification of TCR beta CDR3 regions used RNA as the template. During a first-round RT-PCR of the TCR CDR3, the HTBI primer set was used. From the multiplex PCR reads, TCRdb called clonotypes with MiXCR, one entry per CDR3 protein. This table holds about 400,000 distinct CDR3 sequences, around 15% found once. This clonotype was recorded at least ten times. Its antigen is still unknown. The CDR3 covers 12 residues. The V gene's germline CDR1 is LGHNT and CDR2 FRNRAP. V lost 5 bases to trimming and J lost 2 bases, with 5 bases between them.

Source material: blood. The chain employs TRBV12-5 and TRBJ2-3, with D uncertain. This TCR was sampled from a man younger than 35 with Graves' ophthalmopathy. CDR3 DNA: TGTGCTAGTGGTCAAAACACAGATACGCAGTATTTT. Residues: CASGQNTDTQYF.